The subject of this entry is one T cell receptor (beta chain). This clonotype was detected only a few times. Which antigen it targets is not known. No much larger clonotype is one base removed from it; base qualities were not supplied. The data were obtained in a study of blood T cells in healthy people across ages (dated by TCRdb to between 2015 and 2016). The study in broad terms: In model experiments, roughly one uniquely barcoded TCR beta cDNA molecule per two T cells was captured by template switching. The study measured age-related changes in TCR beta repertoire diversity using deep sequencing normalized with unique cDNA molecular identifiers. Four age groups were formed from the donors: young (average about 16 years), middle-aged (just under 40), aged (roughly 59) and long-lived (approximately 80). To avoid experimental bias, donors of different ages were spread randomly across the sequencing lanes. The study analyzed two additional independent replicas of 1 million unique cDNA reads from the same blood draw for two donors, one aged 18 to 29 and one aged 80 or older.

Libraries were constructed by 5' RACE. Sequencing was carried out with an Illumina HiSeq 2500. The second PCR ran for about 6 to 11 cycles and used a J-beta primer mix along with a sample-barcoded 5' primer. Each TCR beta cDNA molecule received a unique molecular identifier from a template-switch 5' adaptor carrying 12 random nucleotides. At least 2.5 million CDR3-containing paired-end reads were obtained from each sample. First-strand cDNA synthesis was performed from all RNA using the Mint cDNA synthesis kit, with priming by a TRBC-specific oligonucleotide. Following uracil-DNA glycosylase treatment, all cDNA underwent a first 18-cycle PCR with the universal primers M1SS and BC2_uni_R. The study's processing was this. For normalization, 1 million high-quality reads, each with a distinct molecular identifier, were randomly selected from each sample. Instead of being binned into consensus sequences, reads with shared molecular identifiers were discarded. CDR3 identification, clonotype clustering and error correction used MiTCR with a Q25 quality threshold and the strictest error-elimination algorithm. Lower-bound total TCR beta diversity was estimated with a nonparametric unseen species model using Euler transformation. In-frame beta chains were kept once TCRdb had trimmed the public reads at Q25 with fastp and called clones with MiXCR. Rows are combined by CDR3 protein, so each entry shows the most common genes and DNA. The V and J calls, along with clone size, are taken from TCRdb and not from the paper's own processing. The sample includes about 640,000 distinct CDR3 sequences, with around three fifths observed a single time. Jointly, the top ten make up 30% to 45% of the sample.

The donors were roughly 38 Caucasian individuals from Russia, aged 6 to 90 years, who were systemically healthy. About 10 milliliters of peripheral blood were collected from each donor into EDTA-treated Vacutainer tubes. Ficoll-Paque density-gradient centrifugation was used to isolate PBMCs, with at least 7 million obtained per sample. Trizol reagent was used to extract total RNA from PBMCs, with at least 5.5 micrograms per sample. The percentages of naive CD45RAhigh/CD27high T cells were determined by flow cytometry on a PBMC aliquot from every donor. Taken from cysteine to phenylalanine, the CDR3 has 16 residues. Just the 48-base CDR3 DNA is kept, in frame starting at base 1. After removal of 4 bases from V and 3 bases from J, the junction retains 8 bases not matched to a gene. Via the germline V gene, CDR1 is SGHRS and CDR2 YFSETQ. Here is what the overall study found, with its caveats: Donor CMV infection status was unknown, potentially confounding age-related changes in expanded clonotypes. Because profiling used bulk unsorted PBMCs, naive and antigen-experienced compartments could not be compared conclusively. Observed TCR beta diversity correlated strongly with the percentage of naive T cells measured by flow cytometry. Estimates of total diversity from one million sequenced T cells were regarded as lower bounds and underestimates. As age increased, observed TCR beta diversity per million T cells dropped in a roughly linear way, and a significant reduction was already evident by age about 40. The long-lived group showed more naive CD4+ T cells, fewer expanded clones and increased TCR diversity than the aged group, suggesting age selection.

Rearrangement joined TRBV5-1 to TRBJ1-4; the junction holds 8 bases that match TRBD1. The TCR originated in a man in his sixties in good health. The sample taken for sequencing was blood. The CDR3 protein sequence reads: CASSGPDRGPNEKLFF. The DNA sequence is TGCGCCAGCAGCGGGCCCGACAGGGGCCCTAATGAAAAACTGTTTTTT.